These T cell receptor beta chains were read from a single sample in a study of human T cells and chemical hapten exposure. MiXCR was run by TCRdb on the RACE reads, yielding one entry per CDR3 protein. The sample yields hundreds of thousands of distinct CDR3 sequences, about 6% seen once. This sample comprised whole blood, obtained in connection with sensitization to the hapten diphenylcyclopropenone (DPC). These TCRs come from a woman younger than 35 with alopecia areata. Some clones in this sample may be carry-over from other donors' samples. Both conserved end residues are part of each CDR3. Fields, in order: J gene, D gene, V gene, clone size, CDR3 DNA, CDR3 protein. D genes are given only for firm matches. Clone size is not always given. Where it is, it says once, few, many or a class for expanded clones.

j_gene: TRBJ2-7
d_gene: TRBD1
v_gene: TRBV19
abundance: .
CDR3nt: TGTGCCAGTAGTATCCGGACAGGGCGCCCCTACGAGCAGTACTTC
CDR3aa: CASSIRTGRPYEQYF

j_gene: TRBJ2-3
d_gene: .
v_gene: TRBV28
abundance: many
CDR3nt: TGTGCCAGCAGTTTGAAAGATACGCAGTATTTT
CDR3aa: CASSLKDTQYF

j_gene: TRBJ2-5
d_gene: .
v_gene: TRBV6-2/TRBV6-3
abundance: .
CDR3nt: TGTGCCAGCAGTTACTCAGGGGCCGGGCAAGAGACCCAGTACTTC
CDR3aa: CASSYSGAGQETQYF

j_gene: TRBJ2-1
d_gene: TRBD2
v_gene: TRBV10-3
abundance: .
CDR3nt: TGTGCCATCAGTGAGTTCCTAGCGGGGGGGAATGAGCAGTTCTTC
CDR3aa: CAISEFLAGGNEQFF

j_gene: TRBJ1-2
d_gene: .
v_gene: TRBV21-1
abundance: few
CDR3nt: TGTGCCAGCACCCCGGACAGGGGGACCAACTATGGCTACACCTTC
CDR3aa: CASTPDRGTNYGYTF

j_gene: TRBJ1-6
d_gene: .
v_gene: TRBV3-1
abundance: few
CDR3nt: TGTGCCAGCAGACGGAGCTGGGCAAATTCACCCCTCCACTTT
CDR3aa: CASRRSWANSPLHF

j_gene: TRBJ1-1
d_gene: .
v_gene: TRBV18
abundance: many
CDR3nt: TGTGCCAGCTCAGCCATTGACGGCACTGAAGCTTTCTTT
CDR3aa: CASSAIDGTEAFF

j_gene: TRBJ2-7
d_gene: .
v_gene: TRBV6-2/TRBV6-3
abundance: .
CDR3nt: TGTGCCAGCAGTTACTTCAGTGGTGGCGGGGAGCAGTACTTC
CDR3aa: CASSYFSGGGEQYF

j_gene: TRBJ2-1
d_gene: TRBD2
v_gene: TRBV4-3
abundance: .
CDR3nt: TGCGCCAGCAGCCAAGATGGGCCGGCTAGCGGGGTCAATGAGCAGTTCTTC
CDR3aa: CASSQDGPASGVNEQFF

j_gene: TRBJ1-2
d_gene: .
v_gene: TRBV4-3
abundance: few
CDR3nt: TGCGCCAGCAGCCAAGAAAACGTAGGGGACAATGGCTACACCTTC
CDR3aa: CASSQENVGDNGYTF

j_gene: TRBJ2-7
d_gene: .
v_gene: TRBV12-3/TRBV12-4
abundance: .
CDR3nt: TGTGCCAGCAGTCCTGGAATGGGTGAGGACTGGCCTATAGGGCACGAGCAGTACTTC
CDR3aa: CASSPGMGEDWPIGHEQYF

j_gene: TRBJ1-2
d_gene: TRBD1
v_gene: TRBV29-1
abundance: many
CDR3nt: TGCAGCGCCGCCGGGACAGGGCGTCCTAACTATGGCTACACCTTC
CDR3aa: CSAAGTGRPNYGYTF

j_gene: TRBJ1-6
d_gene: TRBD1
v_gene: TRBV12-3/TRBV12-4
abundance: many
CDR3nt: TGTGCCAGCAGACGGACAGGGGAATCACCCCTCCACTTT
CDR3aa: CASRRTGESPLHF

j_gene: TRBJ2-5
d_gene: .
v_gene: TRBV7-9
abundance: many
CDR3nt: TGTGCCAGCAGCTTAGCTCCCCTTGCGTACCAAGAGACCCAGTACTTC
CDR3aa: CASSLAPLAYQETQYF

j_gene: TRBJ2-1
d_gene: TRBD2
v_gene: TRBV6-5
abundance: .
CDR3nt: TGTGCCAGCGAAGGGACTAGCGGGTCCTGGGAGCAGTTCTTC
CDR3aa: CASEGTSGSWEQFF

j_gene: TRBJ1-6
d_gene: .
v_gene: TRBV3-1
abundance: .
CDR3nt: TGTGCCAGCAGCCAAGCGCGGGGGTTAGGATCACCCCTCCACTTT
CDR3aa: CASSQARGLGSPLHF

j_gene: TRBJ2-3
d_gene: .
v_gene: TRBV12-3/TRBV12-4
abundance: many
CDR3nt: TGTGCCAGCAGTCGGACCGGAGGAGATACGCAGTATTTT
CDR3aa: CASSRTGGDTQYF

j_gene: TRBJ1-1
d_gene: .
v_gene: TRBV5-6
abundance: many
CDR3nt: TGTGCCAGCAGCTCATCCTTACAGGGACGGATGAACACTGAAGCTTTCTTT
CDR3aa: CASSSSLQGRMNTEAFF

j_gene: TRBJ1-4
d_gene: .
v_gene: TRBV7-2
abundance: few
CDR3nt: TGTGCCAGCAGCTTTAAGTCGACGGGAACTAATGAAAAACTGTTTTTT
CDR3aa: CASSFKSTGTNEKLFF

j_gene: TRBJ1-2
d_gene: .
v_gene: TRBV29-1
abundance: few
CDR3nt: TGCAGCGGGCAGGACCACTATGGCTACACCTTC
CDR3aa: CSGQDHYGYTF

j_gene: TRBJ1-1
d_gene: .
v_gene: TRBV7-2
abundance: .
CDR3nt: TGTGCCAGCAGCGGGGCTGGACAATTCACTGAAGCTTTCTTT
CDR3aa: CASSGAGQFTEAFF

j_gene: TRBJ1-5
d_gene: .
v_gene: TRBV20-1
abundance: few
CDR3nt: TGCAGTGCTAGAGTCACGGACCAGCCCCAGCATTTT
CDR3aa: CSARVTDQPQHF

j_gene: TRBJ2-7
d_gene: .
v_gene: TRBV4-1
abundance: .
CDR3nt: TGCGCCAGCAGCCAATCATATAGTCAAGAGCAGTACTTC
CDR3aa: CASSQSYSQEQYF

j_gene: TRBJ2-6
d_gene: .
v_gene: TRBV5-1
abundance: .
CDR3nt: TGCGCCAGCAGCCGCGTCGTAGCTGGGGCCAACGTCCTGACTTTC
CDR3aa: CASSRVVAGANVLTF

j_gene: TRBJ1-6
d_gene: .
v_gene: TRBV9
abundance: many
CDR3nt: TGTGCCAGCAGCGCTACACAGGGATTCGATTCACCCCTCCACTTT
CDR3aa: CASSATQGFDSPLHF

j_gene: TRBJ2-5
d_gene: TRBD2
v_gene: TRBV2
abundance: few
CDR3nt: TGTGCCAGCCTTGGGACTAGCGGGGACCAAGAGACCCAGTACTTC
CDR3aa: CASLGTSGDQETQYF

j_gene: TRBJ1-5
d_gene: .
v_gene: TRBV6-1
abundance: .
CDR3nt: TGTGCCAGCAGTGCTCAGGGACCCGCCAATCAGCCCCAGCATTTT
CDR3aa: CASSAQGPANQPQHF

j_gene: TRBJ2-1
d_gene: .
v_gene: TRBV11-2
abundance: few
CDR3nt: TGTGCCAGCAGCTTAGTCGAGATAGTTGAGCAGTTCTTC
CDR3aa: CASSLVEIVEQFF

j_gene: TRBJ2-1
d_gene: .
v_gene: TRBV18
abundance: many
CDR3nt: TGTGCCAGCTCACCACCCCAGAGCTCCTACAATGAGCAGTTCTTC
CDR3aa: CASSPPQSSYNEQFF

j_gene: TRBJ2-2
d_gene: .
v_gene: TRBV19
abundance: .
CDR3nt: TGTGCCAGTAGTAGGGGGCTCCGCACCGGGGAGCTGTTTTTT
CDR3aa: CASSRGLRTGELFF

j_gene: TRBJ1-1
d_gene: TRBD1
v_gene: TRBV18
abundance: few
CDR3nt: TGTGCCAGCTCACCCGGACAGGTGGAAGCTTTCTTT
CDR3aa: CASSPGQVEAFF

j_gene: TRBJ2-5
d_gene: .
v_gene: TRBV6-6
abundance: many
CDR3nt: TGTGCCAGCAGAAGCCGCCTGGAGACCCAGTACTTC
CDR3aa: CASRSRLETQYF

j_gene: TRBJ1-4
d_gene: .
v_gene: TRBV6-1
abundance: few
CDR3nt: TGTGCCAGCAGTGAAGTTGGTGGTTTGAATGAAAAACTGTTTTTT
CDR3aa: CASSEVGGLNEKLFF

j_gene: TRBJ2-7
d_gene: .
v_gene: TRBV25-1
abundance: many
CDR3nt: TGTGCCAGCAGTGCGGTAACAGGTACCTACGAGCAGTACTTC
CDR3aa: CASSAVTGTYEQYF

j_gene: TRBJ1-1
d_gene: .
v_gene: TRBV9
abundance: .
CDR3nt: TGTGCCAGCAGCGTAGCACGTCTCGATGGTGAAGCTTTCTTT
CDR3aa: CASSVARLDGEAFF

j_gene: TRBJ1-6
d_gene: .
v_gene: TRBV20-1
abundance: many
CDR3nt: TGCAGTGCTACTGATTGGAATTCACCCCTCCACTTT
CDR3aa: CSATDWNSPLHF

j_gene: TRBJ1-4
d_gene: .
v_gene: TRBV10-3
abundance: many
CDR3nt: TGTGCCATCAGTGAGGCGGGATCTGGTGAAAAACTGTTTTTT
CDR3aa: CAISEAGSGEKLFF

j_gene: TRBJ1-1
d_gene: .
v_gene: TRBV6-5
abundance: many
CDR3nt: TGTGCCAGCAGTTACGCATCAGGGATGAACACTGAAGCTTTCTTT
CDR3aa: CASSYASGMNTEAFF

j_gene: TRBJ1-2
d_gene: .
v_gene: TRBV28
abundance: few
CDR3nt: TGTGCCAGCAGCCTTGCCCCTAACTATGGCTACACCTTC
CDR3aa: CASSLAPNYGYTF

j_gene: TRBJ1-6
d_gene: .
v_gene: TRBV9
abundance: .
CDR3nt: TGTGCCAGCAGCGTAGACGGAATGGACAATTCACCCCTCCACTTT
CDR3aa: CASSVDGMDNSPLHF

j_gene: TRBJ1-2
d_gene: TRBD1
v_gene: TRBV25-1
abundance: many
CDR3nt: TGTGCCAGCAGTGTAACCGGGACAGCTTATGGCTACACCTTC
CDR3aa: CASSVTGTAYGYTF

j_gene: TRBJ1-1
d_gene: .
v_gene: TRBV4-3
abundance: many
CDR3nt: TGCGCCAGCAGCCAAGAAGCCCAATTCGAAGCTTTCTTT
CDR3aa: CASSQEAQFEAFF

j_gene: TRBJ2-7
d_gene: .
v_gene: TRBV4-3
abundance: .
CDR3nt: TGCGCCAGCAGCCAAGGACCGGAAAGGGCCTACGAGCAGTACTTC
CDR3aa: CASSQGPERAYEQYF

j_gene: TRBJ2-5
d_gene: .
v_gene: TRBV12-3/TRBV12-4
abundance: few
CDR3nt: TGTGCCAGCAGCTCTCTGGCGGCAGGGGCGACGGAGACCCAGTACTTC
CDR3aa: CASSSLAAGATETQYF

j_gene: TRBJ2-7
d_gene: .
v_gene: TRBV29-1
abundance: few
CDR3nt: TGCAGCGTGGCAACAGGAGCCTACGAGCAGTACTTC
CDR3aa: CSVATGAYEQYF

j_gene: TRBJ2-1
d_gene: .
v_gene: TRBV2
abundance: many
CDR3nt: TGTGCCAGCAGTGAAGCGGGGGGTTCTACCTACAATGAGCAGTTCTTC
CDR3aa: CASSEAGGSTYNEQFF

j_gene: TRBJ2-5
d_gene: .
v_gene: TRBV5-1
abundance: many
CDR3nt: TGCGCCAGCAGTCCAAGCGGGCCGCAAGGGACCCAGTACTTC
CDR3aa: CASSPSGPQGTQYF

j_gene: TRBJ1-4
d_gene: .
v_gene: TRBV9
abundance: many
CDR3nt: TGTGCCAGCAGCAGGGGGGACACGCGGCTGTTTTTT
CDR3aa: CASSRGDTRLFF

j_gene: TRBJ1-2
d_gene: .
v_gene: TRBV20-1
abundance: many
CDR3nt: TGCAGTGCCTTCGACTTGACCGACACATATGGCTACACCTTC
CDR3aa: CSAFDLTDTYGYTF

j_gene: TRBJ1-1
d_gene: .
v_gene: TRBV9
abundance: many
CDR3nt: TGTGCCAGCAGCGTAGTGGAAGGGGGCACTGAAGCTTTCTTT
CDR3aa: CASSVVEGGTEAFF

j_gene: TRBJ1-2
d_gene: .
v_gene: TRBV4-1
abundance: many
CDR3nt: TGCGCCAGCAGCCAAGATCTCTCCTGGGTTTATGGCTACACCTTC
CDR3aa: CASSQDLSWVYGYTF

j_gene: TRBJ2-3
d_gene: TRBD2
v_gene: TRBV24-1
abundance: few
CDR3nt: TGTGCCACCAGTGACGCCGGAGCGGGGGGTCGCACAGATACGCAGTATTTT
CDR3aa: CATSDAGAGGRTDTQYF

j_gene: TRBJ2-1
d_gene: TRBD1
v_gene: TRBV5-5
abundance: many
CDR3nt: TGTGCCAGCAGCGGGGACAGGGGATCCACTGAGCAGTTCTTC
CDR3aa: CASSGDRGSTEQFF

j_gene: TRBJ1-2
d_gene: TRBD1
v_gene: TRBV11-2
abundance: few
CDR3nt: TGTGCCAGCAGCATCGACAGGGAATCCGGGGGCTACACCTTC
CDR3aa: CASSIDRESGGYTF